These T cell receptor beta chains were read from a single sample in a study of blood T cells in healthy people across ages. TCRdb itself ran the 5' RACE reads through MiXCR, one entry per CDR3 protein. The sample carries under 2 million distinct CDR3 sequences, roughly 32% recorded once. The source material was blood. These receptor sequences come from a woman under 40 in good health. CDR3s include the opening cysteine and the closing phenylalanine or tryptophan. A D gene is named only where the DNA matches it firmly. Not all rows give a size; the values are once, few, many and, for expanded clones, a class.

v_gene	j_gene	d_gene	abundance	CDR3aa	CDR3nt
TRBV27	TRBJ1-1	NA	NA	CASSPWEGSEDTEAFF	TGTGCCAGCAGTCCCTGGGAAGGGTCAGAGGACACTGAAGCTTTCTTT
TRBV28	TRBJ2-1	NA	NA	CASSLEAGLHYNEQFF	TGTGCCAGCAGTTTAGAGGCGGGACTTCATTACAATGAGCAGTTCTTC
TRBV20-1	TRBJ2-5	NA	few	CSARVFGGETQYF	TGCAGTGCTAGAGTTTTTGGGGGCGAGACCCAGTACTTC
TRBV25-1	TRBJ2-7	NA	many	CASSDQASEQYF	TGTGCCAGCAGTGATCAGGCATCCGAGCAGTACTTC
TRBV10-3	TRBJ1-1	NA	NA	CATTEGVTEAFF	TGTGCCACCACGGAGGGGGTAACTGAAGCTTTCTTT
TRBV2	TRBJ2-2	TRBD1	many	CASRETGEIGELFF	TGTGCCAGCAGAGAGACAGGGGAGATCGGGGAGCTGTTTTTT
TRBV6-1	TRBJ2-2	TRBD1	few	CASGDRGGSGELFF	TGTGCCAGCGGGGACAGGGGAGGTTCCGGGGAGCTGTTTTTT
TRBV7-3	TRBJ2-1	TRBD1	few	CASSLSTGKVDEQFF	TGTGCCAGCAGCTTGTCGACAGGGAAAGTGGATGAGCAGTTCTTC
TRBV27	TRBJ1-2	TRBD1	NA	CASSADRGSYGYTF	TGTGCCAGCAGTGCTGACAGGGGCAGCTATGGCTACACCTTC
TRBV28	TRBJ1-1	NA	NA	CASSLLGATDTEAFF	TGTGCCAGCAGTTTATTGGGGGCGACAGACACTGAAGCTTTCTTT
TRBV5-1	TRBJ2-5	TRBD2	few	CASSRGTSGASETQYF	TGCGCCAGCAGCCGCGGGACTAGCGGGGCCTCGGAGACCCAGTACTTC
TRBV20-1	TRBJ2-5	TRBD2	few	CSASRGGHQETQYF	TGCAGTGCTAGCCGGGGGGGTCACCAAGAGACCCAGTACTTC
TRBV28	TRBJ2-6	TRBD1	NA	CASSSGTGLYSGANVLTF	TGTGCCAGCAGTTCAGGGACAGGTCTCTACTCTGGGGCCAACGTCCTGACTTTC
TRBV11-2	TRBJ1-5	NA	NA	CASSLRMDSGQPQHF	TGTGCCAGCAGCTTAAGAATGGACAGTGGCCAGCCCCAGCATTTT
TRBV5-1	TRBJ2-1	NA	few	CASSSSQRDYNEQFF	TGCGCCAGCAGCTCCAGCCAAAGGGATTACAATGAGCAGTTCTTC
TRBV15	TRBJ2-5	TRBD2	few	CATSKEGRASGRAETQYF	TGTGCCACCAGCAAAGAGGGCCGGGCTAGCGGGAGGGCAGAGACCCAGTACTTC
TRBV4-2	TRBJ2-3	NA	NA	CASSQGQSIDTQYF	TGTGCCAGCAGCCAAGGACAGAGCATAGATACGCAGTATTTT
TRBV4-1	TRBJ1-1	TRBD1	once	CASSQEGDRVIGNTEAFF	TGCGCCAGCAGCCAAGAAGGGGACAGGGTGATCGGGAACACTGAAGCTTTCTTT
TRBV28	TRBJ2-2	NA	NA	CASSSPGLGLSELFF	TGTGCCAGCAGCTCTCCGGGACTGGGTCTTTCGGAGCTGTTTTTT
TRBV15	TRBJ2-2	NA	few	CATSSILLSNTGELFF	TGTGCCACCAGCAGCATTCTACTCTCAAACACCGGGGAGCTGTTTTTT
TRBV5-1	TRBJ2-4	NA	few	CASSLEGKNIQYF	TGCGCCAGCAGCTTGGAAGGCAAAAACATTCAGTACTTC
TRBV29-1	TRBJ2-3	NA	many	CSVEGQGGLTDTQYF	TGCAGCGTTGAAGGACAGGGAGGACTCACAGATACGCAGTATTTT
TRBV12-3/TRBV12-4	TRBJ1-1	TRBD1	NA	CASSLGTGGEMNTEAFF	TGTGCCAGCAGCTTAGGAACAGGGGGCGAGATGAACACTGAAGCTTTCTTT
TRBV4-1	TRBJ2-3	TRBD2	NA	CASSQDLAEGLDTQYF	TGCGCCAGCAGCCAAGACCTAGCGGAGGGGCTAGATACGCAGTATTTT
TRBV29-1	TRBJ2-7	NA	NA	CSVGGGLHEQYF	TGCAGCGTAGGAGGGGGGCTCCACGAGCAGTACTTC
TRBV12-3/TRBV12-4	TRBJ2-7	NA	few	CASSFLDGPLSEQYF	TGTGCCAGCAGTTTTTTGGACGGGCCCCTCTCGGAGCAGTACTTC
TRBV27	TRBJ2-1	TRBD1	NA	CASKRQGARNEQFF	TGTGCCAGCAAACGACAGGGGGCGCGCAATGAGCAGTTCTTC
TRBV18	TRBJ2-3	TRBD2	few	CASTKLAGEPPDTQYF	TGTGCCAGCACAAAACTAGCGGGGGAACCTCCAGATACGCAGTATTTT
TRBV3-1	TRBJ2-5	NA	NA	CASSPTISWQETQYF	TGTGCCAGCAGTCCCACTATTTCGTGGCAAGAGACCCAGTACTTC
TRBV6-1	TRBJ1-3	NA	once	CASSEEGNTIYF	TGTGCCAGCAGTGAAGAAGGAAACACCATATATTTT
TRBV5-5	TRBJ2-3	TRBD1	NA	CASSFPGTGLGYF	TGTGCCAGCAGCTTTCCGGGGACAGGTCTCGGGTATTTT
TRBV11-1	TRBJ2-5	NA	NA	CASSLGPPELETQYF	TGTGCCAGCAGCTTGGGACCTCCAGAGTTGGAGACCCAGTACTTC
TRBV27	TRBJ2-6	TRBD1	NA	CASSSTHRGAGANVLTF	TGTGCCAGCAGTTCAACCCACAGGGGGGCTGGGGCCAACGTCCTGACTTTC
TRBV28	TRBJ2-5	NA	few	CASSLSCQETQYF	TGTGCCAGTAGTTTATCGTGCCAAGAGACCCAGTACTTC
TRBV5-5	TRBJ2-7	NA	NA	CASSPISGAKAYEQHF	TGTGCCAGCAGCCCGATTTCGGGGGCGAAAGCCTACGAGCAGCACTTC
TRBV5-5	TRBJ1-4	NA	few	CASSLGFVGVNEKLFF	TGTGCCAGCAGCTTGGGATTCGTGGGCGTAAATGAAAAACTGTTTTTT
TRBV7-2	TRBJ2-1	TRBD2	few	CASSLASSGGPYNEQFF	TGTGCCAGCAGCTTAGCGTCTAGCGGGGGCCCCTACAATGAGCAGTTCTTC